These 23 T cell receptor beta chains share one sample of origin, sequenced in a study of T-cell memory formation after mild COVID-19. TCRdb ran MiXCR on the 5' RACE reads and lists one entry per CDR3 protein. The data contain approximately 300,000 distinct CDR3 sequences, about 16% of them seen just once; the ten biggest clones take up approximately 20%. Sequencing input: PBMCs or a T cell subset sorted from them (not recorded which). Receptors originate from a young man who had mild COVID-19 (a few samples of this study predate the infection). Cell type and time point are not known.

This clonotype was counted only a few times. The chain is built from TRBV4-3 and TRBJ2-4; a possible D gene is TRBD2 (5 bases). This CDR3 spans 14 amino acids. Trimming cost V 0 bases and J 6 bases, with 9 bases left between them. CDR1 and CDR2 (germline): LGHNA, YSLEER. The CDR3 nucleotides read TGCGCCAGCAGCCAAGATCCGGGATTAAACATTCAGTACTTC. It specifies CASSQDPGLNIQYF.

This clonotype has only a few counts. The chain joins TRBV28 to TRBJ2-7; maybe TRBD1 (6 bases). This CDR3 has 14 amino acids. Germline CDR1 is MDHEN and CDR2 is SYDVKM. The V and J ends lost 2 bases and 6 bases respectively, with 14 bases between them. The CDR3 protein is CASSLVMGAGEQYV. CDR3 coding DNA: TGTGCCAGCAGTTTAGTTATGGGGGCTGGCGAGCAGTACGTC.

This clonotype has only a few counts. The V call is TRBV6-1, the J call TRBJ2-7; D is undetermined. Trimming stripped 6 bases from V and 4 bases from J, with 13 bases between. The germline CDR1 and CDR2 sequences are MNHNS and SASEGT. The CDR3 length is 13 residues. The CDR3 coding sequence is TGTGCCAGCAGCCTCCACGAACTTTACGAGCAGTACTTC. Translating gives CASSLHELYEQYF.

This clonotype showed up just a few times. The chain links TRBV9 to TRBJ2-5; 11 bases match TRBD2. Germline CDR1 and CDR2: SGDLS and YYNGEE. V lost 3 bases and J lost 1; bases outside the gene matches: 8. The CDR3 totals 17 residues. The CDR3 is CASSGPSGGLPQETQYF. In nucleotides, the CDR3 is TGTGCCAGCAGCGGCCCTAGCGGGGGGCTCCCCCAAGAGACCCAGTACTTC.

The chain combines TRBV6-2 or TRBV6-3 with TRBJ1-5; D is undetermined. This CDR3 has 15 amino acids. V lost 6 bases and J lost 9, with 21 bases in between. Germline CDR1 and CDR2: MNHEY and SVGEGT. CDR3 sequence reads: CASSSRTAASLPQHF. DNA for the CDR3: TGTGCCAGCAGCTCTCGGACTGCGGCCAGTTTGCCCCAGCATTTT.

The chain links TRBV5-1 to TRBJ2-3; 8 bases map to TRBD1. The CDR3 consists of 15 residues. With V trimmed by 4 bases and J by 10 bases, 14 bases remained unmatched. The germline V gene has CDR1 SGHRS and CDR2 YFSETQ. CDR3 in amino acids: CASSTRTGNEKAQYF. The CDR3 nucleotides read TGCGCCAGCAGCACGCGGACAGGGAATGAGAAGGCGCAGTATTTT.

A few counts support this clonotype. The rearrangement uses TRBV6-5 and TRBJ1-5, with a weak D call TRBD1 (5 bases). This CDR3 has 17 amino acids. Germline V gene lookup returns CDR1 MNHEY and CDR2 SVGAGI. V dropped 4 bases and J dropped 7 bases, with 23 bases sitting between them. Written as DNA, the CDR3 is TGTGCCAGCAGTTCAACCGACAGCTGGGGTGGGAAACAGCCCCAGCATTTT. Translated, it gives CASSSTDSWGGKQPQHF.

This clonotype was recorded at least ten times. V gene TRBV5-5 combines with J gene TRBJ2-3, with 8 positions matching TRBD1. CDR1 and CDR2 from the germline V gene are SGHKS and YYEKEE (reference sequence). The CDR3 spans 16 residues. After removal of 1 base from V and 1 base from J, the junction contained 5 bases not matched to a gene. This CDR3 is CASSLSGQGGTDTQYF. CDR3 DNA: TGTGCCAGCAGCTTGAGCGGACAGGGCGGCACAGATACGCAGTATTTT. The variable domain in full, completed from reference TRBV5-5 and TRBJ2-3, reads DAGVTQSPTHLIKTRGQQVTLRCSPISGHKSVSWYQQVLGQGPQFIFQYYEKEERGRGNFPDRFSARQFPNYSSELNVNALLLGDSALYLCASSLSGQGGTDTQYFGPGTRLTVL.

The J gene is TRBJ2-5, the V gene TRBV7-9; D not resolved. From germline, CDR1 is SEHNR and CDR2 FQNEAQ (reference sequence). Trimming stripped 2 bases from V and 5 bases from J, with 12 bases between. CDR3 length equals 14 residues. Written as DNA, the CDR3 is TGTGCCAGCAGCTTACAAGGGAATGTGGAGACCCAGTACTTC. This encodes CASSLQGNVETQYF.

This clonotype was detected only a few times. This rearrangement joins TRBV5-1 to TRBJ1-2, with TRBD1 identical over 7 bases. In germline, CDR1 is SGHRS, CDR2 YFSETQ. V was clipped by 4 bases and J by 0 bases; unmatched bases: 12. The CDR3 has 17 residues. The CDR3 DNA is TGCGCCAGCAGCAGGTGGACAGGACAAGCCACTAACTATGGCTACACCTTC. As protein: CASSRWTGQATNYGYTF.

This clonotype was recorded many times. The chain combines TRBV29-1 with TRBJ2-3; D is possibly TRBD1 or TRBD2 (5 bases each). In germline, CDR1 is SQVTM, CDR2 ANQGSEA. The ends were cut back, 4 bases at V and 5 bases at J, with 16 bases in the middle. The CDR3 sequence is 14 residues long. The CDR3 protein is CSVALSSRGDTQYF. The CDR3 region has the DNA TGCAGCGTTGCCCTAAGTTCGAGGGGAGATACGCAGTATTTT.

In its sample, this clonotype was seen a few times. This chain connects TRBV7-2 to TRBJ2-7; 7 bases fit TRBD2. Losses at the gene ends were 1 base for V and 0 bases for J; bases not matched to a gene: 6. This CDR3 contains 16 residues. Germline V gives CDR1 SGHTA, CDR2 FQGNSA. The DNA of the CDR3 is TGTGCCAGCAGCTTAGATCGGGGGGACCCCTCCTACGAGCAGTACTTC. Protein product: CASSLDRGDPSYEQYF.

The genes are TRBV6-2 or TRBV6-3 and TRBJ1-1, with a weak D call TRBD1 (5 bases). Deletions cut 0 bases from V and 4 bases from J, with 9 bases between. CDR3 size: 14 residues. From germline, CDR1 is MNHEY and CDR2 SVGEGT. Written as DNA, the CDR3 is TGTGCCAGCAGTTACTCAAACAGGTTCACTGAAGCTTTCTTT. It encodes CASSYSNRFTEAFF.

The V and J genes are TRBV15 and TRBJ1-5; D unclear. This CDR3 is 16 amino acids long. Germline CDR1 and CDR2: LNHNV and YYDKDF (reference sequence). Trimming removed 2 bases at V and 2 bases at J, with 13 bases between. This CDR3 is CATSRSGLGGNQPQHF. As DNA, the CDR3 is TGTGCCACCAGCAGATCAGGCCTCGGGGGCAATCAGCCCCAGCATTTT.

V and J are TRBV9 and TRBJ1-3; D perhaps matches TRBD1 (5 bases). The CDR3 sequence is 17 residues long. Germline-derived CDR1 and CDR2 are SGDLS and YYNGEE. Trimming shortened V by 4 bases and J by 0 bases, and 17 bases separated the two germline ends. The CDR3 loop reads CASSSGLGVNSGNTIYF. CDR3 nucleotides: TGTGCCAGCAGCTCAGGGCTGGGAGTGAACTCTGGAAACACCATATATTTT.

The chain carries TRBV5-4 and TRBJ2-7, with TRBD1 identical over 7 bases. Looked up from germline, CDR1 is SGHNT and CDR2 is YYREEE (reference sequence). With 3 bases clipped from V and 5 bases from J, the junction kept 11 bases outside the gene matches. The CDR3 length is 15 residues. Here the CDR3 reads CASSSPDRSLHEQYF. The CDR3 DNA follows: TGTGCCAGCAGCTCTCCGGACAGGAGTCTTCACGAGCAGTACTTC.

This clonotype was observed at least ten times. V and J are TRBV4-3 and TRBJ2-1; D tentatively reads TRBD1 or TRBD2 (6 bases each). The V gene lost 5 bases and the J gene lost 9 bases, with 23 bases spanning the gap. Germline CDR1 is LGHNA and CDR2 is YSLEER. This CDR3 contains 16 residues. The CDR3 loop reads CASSWSLVTGAGEQFF. CDR3 bases: TGCGCCAGCAGCTGGAGCCTAGTGACGGGGGCTGGTGAGCAGTTCTTC.

V usage is TRBV11-2 and J usage is TRBJ1-2; D might be TRBD1 (6 bases). With 4 bases removed from V and 8 bases from J, the gap between germline ends came to 20 bases. This CDR3 spans 15 amino acids. Germline CDR1 and CDR2: SGHAT and FQNNGV. CDR3 sequence reads: CASSSYRQVALGYTF. The CDR3 DNA reads TGTGCCAGCAGCTCCTACCGACAGGTAGCTTTGGGCTACACCTTC.

This clonotype was seen more than once but under ten times. This chain uses TRBV15 with TRBJ2-1, with 12 bases lining up with TRBD2. This CDR3 spans 14 amino acids. V shed 1 base and J 9 bases; nucleotides not matched to a gene: 1. CDR1 is LNHNV, CDR2 YYDKDF, per germline (reference sequence). Written as DNA, the CDR3 is TGTGCCACCAGCAGAGTACTAGCGGGGGGTGAGCAGTTCTTC. This sequence encodes CATSRVLAGGEQFF.

The sample holds a few counts of this clonotype. The chain joins TRBV6-6 to TRBJ1-5; TRBD1 might be the D (6 bases). The CDR3 runs 16 residues. The germline CDR1 and CDR2 sequences are MNHNY and SVGAGI (reference sequence). The germline V and J ends were trimmed by 8 bases and 8 bases, with 25 bases remaining between them. This CDR3 is CASGLPDRGGDEPQHF. The CDR3 DNA follows: TGTGCCAGCGGACTGCCGGACAGAGGGGGAGATGAGCCCCAGCATTTT.

The chain is built from TRBV7-8 and TRBJ2-3; D is uncertain. CDR1 is SGHVS, CDR2 FQNEAQ, per germline. V lost 6 bases, J lost 0 bases, and 19 bases lay in between. The CDR3 length is 17 residues. CDR3 amino acids: CASSPPELLTSTDTQYF. The CDR3 DNA reads TGTGCCAGCAGTCCCCCGGAGCTACTAACTAGCACAGATACGCAGTATTTT.

CDR3 coding DNA: TGCAGCGTCCTTGGACAGCCGAACACCGGGGAGCTGTTTTTT. Its protein is CSVLGQPNTGELFF. This chain uses TRBV29-1 with TRBJ2-2; possible D gene TRBD1, 6 bases. The CDR3 has 14 residues. Deletions cut 6 bases from V and 0 bases from J, with 11 bases between. Germline assignment: CDR1 SQVTM and CDR2 ANQGSEA.

The chain uses TRBV18 and TRBJ2-5, with D tentatively TRBD1 (6 bases). Germline CDR1 reads KGHSH; CDR2 reads LQKENI. The CDR3 totals 14 residues. The V end lost 0 bases, the J end lost 4 bases, and 9 bases lay between the germline ends. This CDR3 is CASSPPGARETQYF. CDR3 nucleotide sequence: TGTGCCAGCTCACCACCGGGGGCCCGAGAGACCCAGTACTTC. Supplemented by reference TRBV18 and TRBJ2-5, the full variable domain reads NAGVMQNPRHLVRRRGQEARLRCSPMKGHSHVYWYRQLPEEGLKFMVYLQKENIIDESGMPKERFSAEFPKEGPSILRIQQVVRGDSAAYFCASSPPGARETQYFGPGTRLLVL.